This TCR beta chain appears in the sequencing data of a study of CD4 T cells in relation to SARS-CoV-2 and coronaviruses. Concerning this clone: Antigen specificity is unknown.

The unexposed donors gave CD4+ T cells in about 2011-2019, prior to COVID-19. CD4+ T cells were isolated from the cells after 10 days of culture. Trimming stripped 9 bases from V and 4 bases from J, with 18 bases between. The CDR3 has 14 residues. From germline, CDR1 is LNHDA and CDR2 SQIVND (reference sequence). TCRdb's copy holds only in-frame clones and misses some; the assay was immunoSEQ multiplex PCR. The repertoire includes over 15,000 clones, about 79% of them detected once, and about 11% sits in the top ten. The source of this sequence is a human donor in good health. The material sequenced was CD4+ T cells from PBMCs, cultured in vitro. This chain connects TRBV19 to TRBJ1-2, with D possibly being TRBD1 (5 bases). The CDR3 protein is CASAAEGQGYGYTF. As DNA, the CDR3 is TGTGCCAGCGCCGCCGAGGGGCAAGGCTATGGCTACACCTTC.